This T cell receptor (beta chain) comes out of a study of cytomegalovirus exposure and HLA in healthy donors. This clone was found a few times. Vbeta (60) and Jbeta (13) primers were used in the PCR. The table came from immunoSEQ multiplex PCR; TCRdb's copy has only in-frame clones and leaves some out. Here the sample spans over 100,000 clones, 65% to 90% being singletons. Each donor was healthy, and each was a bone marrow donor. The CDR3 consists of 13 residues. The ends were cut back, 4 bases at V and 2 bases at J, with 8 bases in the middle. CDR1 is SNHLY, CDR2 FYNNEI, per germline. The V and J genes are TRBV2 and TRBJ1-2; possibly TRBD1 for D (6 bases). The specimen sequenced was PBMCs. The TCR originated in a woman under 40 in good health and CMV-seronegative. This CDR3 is CASSGQANYGYTF. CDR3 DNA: TGTGCCAGCAGTGGACAGGCGAACTATGGCTACACCTTC.